A single sample is the source of the 17 T cell receptor beta chains below, sequenced in a study of chemoradiotherapy in HPV16-positive cancers (dated by TCRdb to between 2022 and 2023). The library was built by means of the immunoSEQ multiplex PCR assay. Not all clones reach the TCRdb copy of this immuneACCESS table, which keeps in-frame sequences only. Checked studies attribute under half of the gap to unresolved V genes and leave the rest unexplained. Present in this sample are over a thousand clones, nearly 90% of which were seen just once. Jointly, the top ten make up 3% to 4% of the sample. The material sequenced was tumor tissue, taken from a patient who underwent chemoradiotherapy. The receptors shown here come from a human donor with HPV-associated anogenital cancer.

The chain recombines TRBV4-2 with TRBJ2-7, with 13 bases that match TRBD2. The CDR3 loop spans 16 amino acids. Trimming took 4 bases from V and 1 from J; bases not matched to a gene: 4. Germline V gene sequence: CDR1 LGHNA, CDR2 YNFKEQ. CDR3 region: CASSLTSGGASYEQYF. In DNA form, the CDR3 reads TGTGCCAGCAGCCTCACTAGCGGGGGGGCTTCCTACGAGCAGTACTTC.

The chain recombines TRBV14 with TRBJ2-4; D call uncertain. Germline lookup yields CDR1 SGHDN and CDR2 FVKESK. The CDR3 has 14 residues. Trimming left V 5 bases short and J 3 bases short, with 11 bases between. CDR3 nucleotides: TGTGCCAGCAGCTCCGTCTCTTTCAAAAACATTCAGTACTTC. It translates to CASSSVSFKNIQYF.

This chain uses TRBV9 with TRBJ1-2; the D is unclear. The germline CDR1 and CDR2 sequences are SGDLS and YYNGEE. The CDR3 consists of 15 residues. V lost 4 bases and J 4 bases, leaving 17 bases between the germline ends. CDR3 DNA sequence: TGTGCCAGCAGCCTTGATTCGAGTCAGAGCTATGGCTACACCTTC. It is translated as CASSLDSSQSYGYTF.

The chain has TRBV2 and TRBJ2-3, with 11 nucleotides matching TRBD2. Unmatched junction bases numbered 1, after V lost 6 bases and J lost 5 bases. CDR1 and CDR2 (germline): SNHLY, FYNNEI. This CDR3 has 13 residues. The CDR3 protein is CASRGLAEDTQYF. The CDR3 nucleotides read TGTGCCAGCAGGGGACTAGCGGAAGATACGCAGTATTTT.

CDR3 in DNA: TGTGCCAGCAGCTTGGGCGGGACAGGGGACCTAGCCAAAAACATTCAGTACTTC. Translated, it gives CASSLGGTGDLAKNIQYF. The chain has TRBV5-4 and TRBJ2-4; 10 bases agree with TRBD1. The CDR3 totals 18 residues. Germline loops: CDR1 SGHNT, CDR2 YYREEE (reference sequence). The junction had 6 bases not matched to a gene; V was cut back by 0 bases and J by 0 bases.

The chain links TRBV5-1 to TRBJ2-7, with TRBD2 identical over 11 bases. This CDR3 spans 15 amino acids. Germline V gene lookup returns CDR1 SGHRS and CDR2 YFSETQ. After removal of 1 base from V and 3 bases from J, the junction contained 3 bases not matched to a gene. DNA of the CDR3: TGCGCCAGCAGCTTGACTAGCGGGGGACGCTACGAGCAGTACTTC. Its translation is CASSLTSGGRYEQYF.

The chain combines TRBV18 with TRBJ1-1, with D perhaps TRBD1 (5 bases). The CDR3 sequence is 14 residues long. The germline V gene has CDR1 KGHSH and CDR2 LQKENI. Trimming left V 6 bases short and J 4 bases short, with 15 bases between. CDR3 sequence: CASSREDTFTEAFF. The DNA for the CDR3 is TGTGCCAGCTCCCGGGAGGACACATTCACTGAAGCTTTCTTT. Drawing the rest from reference TRBV18 and TRBJ1-1, the complete variable domain is NAGVMQNPRHLVRRRGQEARLRCSPMKGHSHVYWYRQLPEEGLKFMVYLQKENIIDESGMPKERFSAEFPKEGPSILRIQQVVRGDSAAYFCASSREDTFTEAFFGQGTRLTVV.

This chain joins TRBV11-3 and TRBJ1-1; D is unresolved. With 7 bases removed from V and 0 bases from J, the gap between germline ends came to 9 bases. This CDR3 is built from 13 residues. Germline loops: CDR1 SGHNT, CDR2 YENEEA. The CDR3 loop reads CASTSEMNTEAFF. The CDR3 DNA follows: TGTGCCAGCACCTCAGAGATGAACACTGAAGCTTTCTTT.

The rearrangement links TRBV2 to TRBJ1-5, with D possibly matching TRBD1 (6 bases). The V gene lost 8 bases and the J gene lost 7 bases, with 24 bases spanning the gap. Per the germline V gene, CDR1 is SNHLY and CDR2 is FYNNEI. The CDR3 is 16 amino acids. The CDR3 here is CASRWGAGGSGQPQHF. In DNA form, the CDR3 reads TGTGCCAGCCGATGGGGTGCGGGGGGCTCTGGGCAGCCCCAGCATTTT.

The chain combines TRBV6-1 with TRBJ1-2, with D possibly TRBD1 on 6 matching bases. This CDR3 contains 15 residues. Germline V gives CDR1 MNHNS, CDR2 SASEGT. V lost 1 base to trimming and J lost 8 bases, with 17 bases between them. CDR3 bases: TGTGCCAGCAGTGAAGAAGCCGGGACACTCGGGGGCTACACCTTC. Its translation is CASSEEAGTLGGYTF.

V usage is TRBV5-1 and J usage is TRBJ2-4; D is perhaps TRBD1 (5 bases). Trimming stripped 8 bases from V and 0 bases from J, with 9 bases between. Germline-derived CDR1 and CDR2 are SGHRS and YFSETQ. The CDR3 is made up of 13 amino acids. The CDR3 sequence: CARQVEAKNIQYF. The CDR3, as DNA: TGCGCCAGACAGGTCGAAGCCAAAAACATTCAGTACTTC.

Points on this clone: At one boundary the junction diverges from the germline segment, which might be a read error. The chain carries TRBV7-7 and TRBJ2-2; D ambiguous. CDR3 size: 16 residues. Germline CDR1 reads SSHAT; CDR2 reads FNYEAQ (reference sequence). The CDR3: CASSSTLAQNTGELFF. DNA of the CDR3: TGTGCTAGCAGCTCCACCTTAGCTCAAAACACCGGGGAGCTGTTTTTT.

This sequence joins TRBV6-5 and TRBJ1-2; D is unclear. The CDR3 is 14 residues long. The ends were cut back, 0 bases at V and 6 bases at J, with 11 bases in the middle. The germline V gene has CDR1 MNHEY and CDR2 SVGAGI. CDR3 sequence (DNA): TGTGCCAGCAGTTACTCGAACGGGATTGATGGCTACACCTTC. The encoded protein is CASSYSNGIDGYTF.

This clone was found once. The genes are TRBV7-8 and TRBJ2-1; D gene unclear. CDR3 length equals 13 residues. V lost 5 bases to trimming and J lost 5 bases, with 10 bases between them. Germline CDR1 SGHVS, CDR2 FQNEAQ. The CDR3 DNA is TGTGCCAGCAGCCCGACCTGGGACAATGAGCAGTTCTTC. Protein: CASSPTWDNEQFF.

The chain is built from TRBV6-5 and TRBJ1-3; D unclear. Germline V gene data show CDR1 as MNHEY and CDR2 as SVGAGI. Trimming stripped 0 bases from V and 6 bases from J, with 9 bases between. The CDR3 length is 14 residues. DNA of the CDR3: TGTGCCAGCAGTTACTCCCTGTGGAAAAACACCATATATTTT. Encoded protein: CASSYSLWKNTIYF.

The chain links TRBV7-9 to TRBJ2-5; the match to TRBD2 covers 9 bases. The CDR3 contains 15 residues. Germline CDR1 is SEHNR and CDR2 is FQNEAQ (reference sequence). V lost 5 bases, J lost 4 bases, and 8 bases stayed unmatched. CDR3 protein: CASSLNSGRGETQYF. The CDR3 coding sequence is TGTGCCAGCAGCCTTAATAGCGGGAGAGGAGAGACCCAGTACTTC. Full variable domain (rest looked up from reference TRBV7-9 and TRBJ2-5): DTGVSQNPRHKITKRGQNVTFRCDPISEHNRLYWYRQTLGQGPEFLTYFQNEAQLEKSRLLSDRFSAERPKGSFSTLEIQRTEQGDSAMYLCASSLNSGRGETQYFGPGTRLLVL.

DNA of the CDR3: TGTGCCAGCAGCGTATCGCTAGCGGCTCATGAGCAGTTCTTC. This translates into CASSVSLAAHEQFF. This sequence joins TRBV9 and TRBJ2-1; TRBD2 matches at 7 bases. This CDR3 has 14 residues. Unmatched junction bases numbered 6, after V lost 1 base and J lost 8 bases. Germline CDR1 and CDR2: SGDLS and YYNGEE.